The 22 T cell receptor beta chains given below trace back to one sample, sequenced in a study of CD8+ T cells in alopecia areata. Indicated treatment: oral pan-JAK inhibitor, 5-10 mg twice daily. RNA was extracted and reverse transcribed into cDNA as the sequencing template. TCRdb's table, derived via immunoSEQ multiplex PCR, lists solely in-frame clones and lacks some. The repertoire consists of about 200,000 clones, with 60% to 70% occurring once and the leading ten covering less than 3.5%. Source: CD4+ T cells sorted from blood, taken at week 4, from a patient treated with tofacitinib. The origin of the receptors is a human donor with alopecia areata.

V gene TRBV4-1 combines with J gene TRBJ2-1; D remains ambiguous. In germline, CDR1 is MGHRA, CDR2 YSYEKL. V shed 0 bases and J shed 0 bases, with 12 bases lying between them. The CDR3 sequence is 17 residues long. As DNA, the CDR3 is TGCGCCAGCAGCCAAGATCAGCTACCGAGCTCCTACAATGAGCAGTTCTTC. This sequence encodes CASSQDQLPSSYNEQFF.

This clone was seen many times. The rearrangement links TRBV14 to TRBJ2-7, with D unclear. The CDR3 has 15 residues. Per the germline V gene, CDR1 is SGHDN and CDR2 is FVKESK. With 0 bases removed from V and 5 bases from J, the gap between germline ends came to 14 bases. In nucleotides, the CDR3 is TGTGCCAGCAGCCAAGAAGACCTCCAAACGAACGAGCAGTACTTC. This gives the protein CASSQEDLQTNEQYF. Full variable domain (rest looked up from reference TRBV14 and TRBJ2-7): EAGVTQFPSHSVIEKGQTVTLRCDPISGHDNLYWYRRVMGKEIKFLLHFVKESKQDESGMPNNRFLAERTGGTYSTLKVQPAELEDSGVYFCASSQEDLQTNEQYFGPGTRLTVT.

The chain has TRBV28 and TRBJ1-5; D gene unclear. This CDR3 region has 12 residues. Germline CDR1 MDHEN, CDR2 SYDVKM. V was cut by 8 bases and J by 4 bases, with 9 bases left in between. The CDR3 protein is CASLERNQPQHF. The CDR3 nucleotides are TGTGCCAGCCTGGAGAGAAATCAGCCCCAGCATTTT.

The chain carries TRBV29-1 and TRBJ2-1; a weak D match, TRBD1 (6 bases). CDR1 SQVTM and CDR2 ANQGSEA come from the germline V gene. This CDR3 spans 17 amino acids. V was clipped by 4 bases and J by 6 bases, with 25 bases between them. CDR3 residues: CSVVQGQGPEVSNEQFF. DNA for the CDR3: TGCAGCGTTGTACAGGGCCAGGGGCCGGAGGTCAGCAATGAGCAGTTCTTC.

This rearrangement joins TRBV27 to TRBJ2-1; D unclear. Per germline, CDR1 MNHEY and CDR2 SMNVEV (reference sequence). V was shortened by 2 bases and J by 7 bases, with 6 bases between the two germline ends. The CDR3 is 12 residues long. CDR3 loop: CASSLLGNEQFF. Written as DNA, the CDR3 is TGTGCCAGCAGTTTACTGGGTAATGAGCAGTTCTTC.

The rearrangement uses TRBV30 and TRBJ2-3; D possibly corresponds to TRBD2 (7 bases). V was clipped by 1 base and J by 4 bases, with 21 bases between them. Germline V gives CDR1 GTSNPN, CDR2 SVGIG (reference sequence). This CDR3 is built from 17 residues. The DNA for the CDR3 is TGTGCCTGGAGTGATTGGGAAGGCGGGGGCCAACCAGATACGCAGTATTTT. It specifies CAWSDWEGGGQPDTQYF.

CDR3 nucleotides: TGTGCCAGCAGGCAACACGGGACAGGGAGGGATAGCAATCAGCCCCAGCATTTT. It is translated as CASRQHGTGRDSNQPQHF. The chain joins TRBV14 to TRBJ1-5; TRBD1 matches at 9 bases. This CDR3 is built from 18 residues. The J segment lost 0 bases and the V segment lost 6 bases, leaving 12 bases of the junction unmatched. Germline CDR1 and CDR2: SGHDN and FVKESK.

V gene TRBV14 combines with J gene TRBJ2-2; maybe TRBD1 (6 bases). Germline CDR1 is SGHDN and CDR2 is FVKESK. The CDR3 runs to 16 residues. V was cut by 0 bases and J by 0 bases, with 8 bases left in between. CDR3 sequence (DNA): TGTGCCAGCAGCCAAGATCAGGGGCCGAACACCGGGGAGCTGTTTTTT. As protein: CASSQDQGPNTGELFF.

The chain combines TRBV30 with TRBJ2-6; a possible D gene is TRBD2 (6 bases). Germline CDR1 reads GTSNPN; CDR2 reads SVGIG (reference sequence). The ends were cut back, 0 bases at V and 2 bases at J, with 32 bases in the middle. This CDR3 region has 23 residues. The CDR3 region is CAWSVQDSGWTLIYCAGANVLTF. The DNA for the CDR3 is TGTGCCTGGAGTGTACAAGACAGCGGGTGGACGTTAATATATTGTGCTGGGGCCAACGTCCTGACTTTC.

The chain joins TRBV5-6 to TRBJ2-5; the D call may be TRBD1 or TRBD2 (6 bases each). V lost 0 bases, J lost 5 bases, and 17 bases lay in between. The germline V gene encodes CDR1 SGHDT and CDR2 YYEEEE. This CDR3 is 16 amino acids long. The CDR3 DNA reads as TGTGCCAGCAGCTTGGCTGGAAGGGGGGCGTTGGAGACCCAGTACTTC. This gives the protein CASSLAGRGALETQYF.

The V call is TRBV23-1, the J call TRBJ1-2, with D perhaps TRBD1 (5 bases). Being an ORF, TRBV23-1 has a function that is uncertain. V was trimmed by 4 bases and J by 2 bases, leaving 11 bases between them. CDR3 length: 14 residues. The CDR3 DNA follows: TGCGCCAGCAGTCTTCCAGGGCGCAACTATGGCTACACCTTC. It translates to CASSLPGRNYGYTF.

This chain links TRBV2 with TRBJ2-5; 15 positions agree with TRBD2. The V segment lost 6 bases and the J segment 2 bases; nucleotides outside the gene matches: 4. Germline V lookup: CDR1 SNHLY, CDR2 FYNNEI. The CDR3 runs 16 residues. CDR3 loop: CASSRGLAGGQETQYF. In DNA form, the CDR3 reads TGTGCCAGCAGCCGTGGACTAGCGGGGGGGCAAGAGACCCAGTACTTC.

This chain links TRBV29-1 with TRBJ2-7, with D unresolved. CDR1 is SQVTM, CDR2 ANQGSEA, per germline. The CDR3 has 11 amino acids. The V and J ends lost 8 bases and 7 bases respectively, with 15 bases between them. The CDR3 coding sequence is TGCAGCCTATCATTCGGTCGGGAGCAGTACTTC. Amino acid sequence: CSLSFGREQYF.

This clone was seen only a few times. This chain links TRBV7-9 with TRBJ1-4; D might be TRBD1 (6 bases). The CDR3 sequence is 14 residues long. Germline values: CDR1 SEHNR, CDR2 FQNEAQ (reference sequence). V lost 6 bases and J lost 4, with 12 bases in between. CDR3 in amino acids: CASRGTNSNEKLFF. The CDR3 coding sequence is TGTGCCAGCAGGGGGACAAACAGTAATGAAAAACTGTTTTTT.

V usage is TRBV7-2 and J usage is TRBJ1-5, with 11 bases matching TRBD1. The CDR3 sequence is 17 residues long. Germline-derived CDR1 and CDR2 are SGHTA and FQGNSA. The V segment lost 1 base and the J segment 6 bases; nucleotides outside the gene matches: 8. The CDR3 bases are TGTGCCAGCAGCTTAGGTCCAGGACAGGGGGCTCGTCAGCCCCAGCATTTT. Residues: CASSLGPGQGARQPQHF.

The genes are TRBV27 and TRBJ2-3; D is undetermined. V dropped 0 bases and J dropped 2 bases, with 9 bases sitting between them. This CDR3 region has 15 residues. Germline V gene data show CDR1 as MNHEY and CDR2 as SMNVEV (reference sequence). CDR3 sequence reads: CASSLSPGNTDTQYF. CDR3 nucleotides: TGTGCCAGCAGTTTATCGCCTGGTAACACAGATACGCAGTATTTT.

The J gene is TRBJ2-7, the V gene TRBV5-1, with D possibly matching TRBD1 (6 bases). Trimming took 0 bases from V and 2 from J, leaving 9 bases between them. The length of the CDR3 is 14 residues. Germline V gene sequence: CDR1 SGHRS, CDR2 YFSETQ. CDR3 DNA: TGCGCCAGCAGCTTGGACGGACAGACCTACGAGCAGTACTTC. Its protein is CASSLDGQTYEQYF.

This chain uses TRBV5-4 with TRBJ1-3; 8 bases fit TRBD1. V lost 7 bases and J lost 3; bases outside the gene matches: 12. Germline CDR1 SGHNT, CDR2 YYREEE (reference sequence). The CDR3 sequence is 16 residues long. CDR3 sequence: CASLNQGALSGNTIYF. The CDR3 nucleotides read TGTGCCAGCCTAAATCAGGGGGCATTGAGTGGAAACACCATATATTTT.

The chain links TRBV6-6 to TRBJ1-2, with 7 bases that match TRBD1. Losses at the gene ends were 5 bases for V and 3 bases for J; bases not matched to a gene: 12. The CDR3 is 16 residues long. Germline V gene lookup returns CDR1 MNHNY and CDR2 SVGAGI (reference sequence). CDR3 DNA sequence: TGTGCCAGCAGTAAACCCCAGGGGGGGATCTACTATGGCTACACCTTC. Its protein product is CASSKPQGGIYYGYTF.

This clone was counted a single time. A much larger clone differs from this one at a single base, so this may be a read error. Other DNA sequences from this sample encode an identical CDR3 as well. This chain connects TRBV11-2 to TRBJ2-5; unclear D gene. In germline, CDR1 is SGHAT, CDR2 FQNNGV. The CDR3 sequence is 11 residues long. Trimming left V 2 bases short and J 5 bases short, with 3 bases between. The DNA for the CDR3 is TGTGCCAGCAGCTTAAAGGAGACCCAGTACTTC. Its translation is CASSLKETQYF. The whole variable domain, filled in from reference TRBV11-2 and TRBJ2-5, reads EAGVAQSPRYKIIEKRQSVAFWCNPISGHATLYWYQQILGQGPKLLIQFQNNGVVDDSQLPKDRFSAERLKGVDSTLKIQPAKLEDSAVYLCASSLKETQYFGPGTRLLVL.

The rearrangement uses TRBV25-1 and TRBJ2-1; D might be TRBD1 (6 bases). The CDR3 covers 16 residues. With 7 bases removed from V and 2 bases from J, the gap between germline ends came to 18 bases. Germline V lookup: CDR1 MGHDK, CDR2 SYGVNS. This CDR3 is CASKGFSGVTYNEQFF. DNA of the CDR3: TGTGCCAGCAAGGGGTTCTCAGGGGTGACCTACAATGAGCAGTTCTTC.

The V gene is TRBV30, the J gene TRBJ1-4, with no clear D. The V end lost 3 bases, the J end lost 4 bases, and 9 bases lay between the germline ends. Germline V gene lookup returns CDR1 GTSNPN and CDR2 SVGIG (reference sequence). The CDR3 sequence is 13 residues long. The chain's CDR3 is CAWRGRINEKLFF. CDR3 DNA: TGTGCCTGGAGAGGGCGGATTAATGAAAAACTGTTTTTT.